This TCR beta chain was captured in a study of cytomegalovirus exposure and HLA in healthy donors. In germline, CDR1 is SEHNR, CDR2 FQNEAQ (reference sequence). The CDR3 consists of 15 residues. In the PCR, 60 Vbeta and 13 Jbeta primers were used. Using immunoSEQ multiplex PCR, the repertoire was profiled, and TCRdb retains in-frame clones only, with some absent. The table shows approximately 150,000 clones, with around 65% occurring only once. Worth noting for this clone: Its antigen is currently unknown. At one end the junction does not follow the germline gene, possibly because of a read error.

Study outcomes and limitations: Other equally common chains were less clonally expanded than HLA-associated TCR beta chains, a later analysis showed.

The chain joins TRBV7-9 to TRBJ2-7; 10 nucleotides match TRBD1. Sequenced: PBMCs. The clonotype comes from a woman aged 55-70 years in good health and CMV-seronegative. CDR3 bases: TGTTCCAGCAGCTTAGGACAGGGGGTAGGCTACGAGCAGTACTTC. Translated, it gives CSSSLGQGVGYEQYF.